This T cell receptor (beta chain) came from a study of PD-L1 blockade in urothelial cancer. Study background: Peripheral blood specimens exhibited a median yield of around 150,000 T cells.

Time point reported: pretreatment peripheral blood. Patients' urothelial carcinoma was locally advanced or metastatic. This clone came up once. Looked up from germline, CDR1 is SGHKS and CDR2 is YYEKEE (reference sequence). V was trimmed by 8 bases and J by 2 bases, leaving 19 bases between them. This CDR3 contains 15 residues. Every PCR was spiked with synthetic TCR analog templates. Sequencing was performed with immunoSEQ multiplex PCR; in TCRdb, only in-frame clones are kept and a portion is missing. The repertoire holds about 130,000 clones, with approximately 88% as singletons. This clonotype was sampled from a man aged 50-59 years with urothelial cancer. This specimen consisted of PBMCs, obtained around atezolizumab (anti-PD-L1) treatment. V and J are TRBV5-5 and TRBJ1-1; weak D call: TRBD1 (6 bases). In DNA, the CDR3 is TGTGCCAGTACCAAACCCGGGACAAGAAACACTGAAGCTTTCTTT. Translation: CASTKPGTRNTEAFF.